This TCR beta chain was identified in a study of response to subunit inactivated influenza vaccine. Study conclusions and caveats: New T cells are recruited in small numbers by each seasonal influenza vaccination, according to the authors' suggestion.

This clonotype was detected many times. The antigen remains unidentified. The germline V gene encodes CDR1 SGHRS and CDR2 YFSETQ. Trimming cost V 4 bases and J 9 bases, with 23 bases left between them. This CDR3 comprises 16 residues. TCRdb re-called the RT-PCR reads through MiXCR, storing one row per CDR3 protein. Among around 520,000 distinct CDR3 sequences, about 10% were seen once, and the ten largest hold about 9.4%. This specimen consisted of PBMCs from blood, obtained on the day of vaccination. The source is a man aged 45-60 years who received an inactivated influenza vaccine. The chain uses TRBV5-1 and TRBJ2-1; tentative D call: TRBD2 (5 bases). DNA for the CDR3: TGCGCCAGCAGCCCTCGACCAGCGGAGGTCGGAGGTGAGCAGTTCTTC. This sequence encodes CASSPRPAEVGGEQFF.